These 21 T cell receptor beta chains came from one sample sequenced in a study of cytomegalovirus exposure and HLA in healthy donors. Primers: 60 Vbeta forward and 13 Jbeta reverse. Only in-frame clones appear in the TCRdb table, and some are missing; sequencing was by immunoSEQ multiplex PCR. The data show 130,000 to 150,000 clones, about four fifths seen once. What was sequenced was PBMCs. The origin of the receptors is a woman in her forties in good health and CMV-seropositive.

The V and J genes are TRBV5-1 and TRBJ1-3; TRBD1 agrees at 7 bases. V was clipped by 4 bases and J by 0 bases; unmatched bases: 22. CDR3 length: 21 residues. In germline, CDR1 is SGHRS, CDR2 YFSETQ. CDR3 DNA sequence: TGCGCCAGCAGCAAAGAGTTCCGGGACAGAGGTCAATTCCACTCTGGAAACACCATATATTTT. It encodes CASSKEFRDRGQFHSGNTIYF. Using reference TRBV5-1 and TRBJ1-3 for the parts outside the CDR3, the full variable domain is KAGVTQTPRYLIKTRGQQVTLSCSPISGHRSVSWYQQTPGQGLQFLFEYFSETQRNKGNFPGRFSGRQFSNSRSEMNVSTLELGDSALYLCASSKEFRDRGQFHSGNTIYFGEGSWLTVV.

This clone has only a few counts. The V and J genes are TRBV27 and TRBJ2-3; 7 bases line up with TRBD2. V was pared by 4 bases and J by 3 bases, with 4 bases of the junction left unmatched. The CDR3 length is 14 residues. In germline, CDR1 is MNHEY, CDR2 SMNVEV (reference sequence). The CDR3 sequence: CASSWTRGTDTQYF. The DNA of the CDR3 is TGTGCCAGCAGTTGGACTAGAGGGACAGATACGCAGTATTTT.

Of note for this clone: One junction end disagrees with the germline gene, perhaps due to a read error. This chain joins TRBV6-1 and TRBJ1-1; 8 bases agree with TRBD1. Germline V gives CDR1 MNHNS, CDR2 SASEGT. CDR3 length: 12 amino acids. This CDR3 reads CASSEGGTGSLF. The CDR3 bases are TGTGCCAGCAGTGAAGGGGGGACAGGAAGCCTCTTT.

This clone was recorded a few times. The chain is built from TRBV5-6 and TRBJ1-5; D is perhaps TRBD1 (6 bases). Looked up from germline, CDR1 is SGHDT and CDR2 is YYEEEE. V was clipped by 0 bases and J by 6 bases, with 13 bases between them. The CDR3 loop spans 15 amino acids. In DNA form, the CDR3 reads TGTGCCAGCAGCTTGGACGGGGGCGGGGGTCAGCCCCAGCATTTT. This sequence encodes CASSLDGGGGQPQHF.

V gene TRBV7-9 combines with J gene TRBJ2-7; perhaps TRBD1 as D (5 bases). The CDR3 loop spans 14 amino acids. Between the trimmed V and J ends, which lost 3 bases and 3 bases, there was a span of 12 bases. CDR1 is SEHNR, CDR2 FQNEAQ, per germline (reference sequence). Written as DNA, the CDR3 is TGTGCCAGCAGCTTCGACCGAAGGGGCTACGAGCAGTACTTC. Its translation: CASSFDRRGYEQYF.

The chain uses TRBV19 and TRBJ2-2; 10 nucleotides align to TRBD1. The V gene end was trimmed by 9 bases and the J gene end by 3 bases; junction bases not matched to a gene: 4. The germline V gene has CDR1 LNHDA and CDR2 SQIVND (reference sequence). This CDR3 is 14 amino acids long. The CDR3 nucleotides read TGTGCCAGCCTTGGGACAGGGGACACCGGGGAGCTGTTTTTT. Translated, it gives CASLGTGDTGELFF.

This clone came up a few times. This chain connects TRBV28 to TRBJ1-1, with D perhaps matching TRBD1 (6 bases). Trimming took 7 bases from V and 1 from J, leaving 16 bases between them. Germline V gene lookup returns CDR1 MDHEN and CDR2 SYDVKM. The CDR3 consists of 15 residues. The CDR3 reads CASTLGGGGNTEAFF. The CDR3 DNA is TGTGCCAGCACCCTCGGGGGGGGCGGGAACACTGAAGCTTTCTTT.

The chain has TRBV14 and TRBJ1-1; no firm D call. V was trimmed by 1 base and J by 4 bases, leaving 10 bases between them. The CDR3 runs 14 residues. Looked up from germline, CDR1 is SGHDN and CDR2 is FVKESK. The CDR3 region has the DNA TGTGCCAGCAGCCAAGCGAGGGTTGGCACTGAAGCTTTCTTT. It specifies CASSQARVGTEAFF.

This rearrangement joins TRBV23-1 to TRBJ2-4, with 7 bases lining up with TRBD2. TRBV23-1 is an open reading frame, and its role is uncertain. The trim removed 5 bases at V and 12 bases at J, leaving 10 bases unmatched. This CDR3 comprises 13 residues. The chain's CDR3 is CASSGGGVTNQYF. As DNA, the CDR3 is TGCGCCAGCAGTGGTGGGGGGGTAACGAATCAGTACTTC.

This chain connects TRBV4-2 to TRBJ1-2, with 9 bases matching TRBD1. Germline V gene lookup returns CDR1 LGHNA and CDR2 YNFKEQ. With 1 base clipped from V and 2 bases from J, the junction kept 5 bases outside the gene matches. The CDR3 extends over 16 amino acids. The CDR3 DNA reads as TGTGCCAGCAGCCAAGCCCCACAGGGGGCGAACTATGGCTACACCTTC. It yields the protein CASSQAPQGANYGYTF.

V is TRBV9 and J is TRBJ2-1, with 8 bases identical to TRBD2. This CDR3 has 13 residues. J gave up 12 bases and V 3 bases, and 8 bases lay outside the gene matches. Per the germline V gene, CDR1 is SGDLS and CDR2 is YYNGEE. Written as DNA, the CDR3 is TGTGCCAGCAGCGAGAGACTAGCGTCCGGGCAGTTCTTC. Residues: CASSERLASGQFF.

The chain couples TRBV29-1 to TRBJ1-1, with TRBD1 as a possible D gene (5 bases). This CDR3 spans 14 amino acids. The V gene lost 3 bases and the J gene lost 0 bases, with 11 bases spanning the gap. Germline CDR1 and CDR2: SQVTM and ANQGSEA. Here the CDR3 DNA reads TGCAGCGTTGACAGGGCCTTCCTGAACACTGAAGCTTTCTTT. It codes for CSVDRAFLNTEAFF.

This clone has only a few counts. The CDR3 is CASSQDVGQAGYGYTF. DNA of the CDR3: TGTGCCAGCAGCCAAGACGTAGGACAGGCGGGATATGGCTACACCTTC. The chain links TRBV4-2 to TRBJ1-2, with 7 nucleotides matching TRBD1. Germline-derived CDR1 and CDR2 are LGHNA and YNFKEQ. This CDR3 comprises 16 residues. V shed 0 bases, J shed 5 bases, and the junction held 9 bases outside the gene matches.

This sequence joins TRBV7-9 and TRBJ2-1, with 9 positions matching TRBD2. From germline, CDR1 is SEHNR and CDR2 FQNEAQ (reference sequence). The J segment lost 8 bases and the V segment lost 2 bases, leaving 4 bases of the junction unmatched. The CDR3 sequence is 14 residues long. CDR3 DNA: TGTGCCAGCAGCTTACTAGCGGGAAGCGATGAGCAGTTCTTC. Translated: CASSLLAGSDEQFF.

The chain recombines TRBV19 with TRBJ2-1; tentative D call: TRBD2 (5 bases). CDR1 and CDR2 (germline): LNHDA, SQIVND (reference sequence). Trimming took 2 bases from V and 10 from J, leaving 15 bases between them. The CDR3 runs 14 residues. The CDR3 DNA sequence: TGTGCCAGTAGTATAACCGGGATAACTGGAGAGCAGTTCTTC. Its translation is CASSITGITGEQFF.

The gene calls are TRBV6-5 and TRBJ2-5, with TRBD1 identical over 9 bases. CDR1 and CDR2 (germline): MNHEY, SVGAGI. Trimming removed 6 bases from V and 9 bases from J; junction bases left unmatched: 11. The CDR3 runs 14 residues. The CDR3, as DNA: TGTGCCAGCAGAAACTACAGGGGGCACGGAGCCCAGTACTTC. Translating it yields CASRNYRGHGAQYF.

As to this clone: This same CDR3 is encoded by further DNA sequences in the sample. The chain links TRBV2 to TRBJ1-2, with D unresolved. Germline V gene sequence: CDR1 SNHLY, CDR2 FYNNEI. This CDR3 has 13 amino acids. Trimming stripped 5 bases from V and 7 bases from J, with 14 bases between. The CDR3 DNA follows: TGTGCCAGCAGTCTTCGGGAAGGCAGTGGCTACACCTTC. It is translated as CASSLREGSGYTF.

This clone was seen more than once but under ten times. The chain has TRBV4-3 and TRBJ1-6; the match to TRBD1 covers 9 bases. V lost 5 bases, J lost 6 bases, and 8 bases stayed unmatched. Germline V CDR1 and CDR2: LGHNA, YSLEER. This CDR3 contains 16 residues. DNA for the CDR3: TGCGCCAGCAGCACACACGGGACAGGGCTTAATTCACCCCTCCACTTT. Translated: CASSTHGTGLNSPLHF.

The CDR3 nucleotides read TGTGCCACCAGCAGAGAACGACAGGGAGTACAGCCCCAGCATTTT. It codes for CATSRERQGVQPQHF. The gene calls are TRBV15 and TRBJ1-5, with 7 bases that match TRBD1. Germline V gives CDR1 LNHNV, CDR2 YYDKDF (reference sequence). The CDR3 is made up of 15 amino acids. The trim removed 0 bases at V and 7 bases at J, leaving 6 bases unmatched.

The J gene is TRBJ2-1, the V gene TRBV25-1; perhaps TRBD2 as D (5 bases). The CDR3 loop spans 14 amino acids. V shed 3 bases and J shed 3 bases, with 9 bases lying between them. Germline lookup yields CDR1 MGHDK and CDR2 SYGVNS. CDR3: CASSDEGRYNEQFF. DNA of the CDR3: TGTGCCAGCAGTGATGAGGGCCGCTACAATGAGCAGTTCTTC.

About this clone itself: Compared with germline, one end of the junction differs, possibly owing to a read error. The chain carries TRBV30 and TRBJ1-1; D ambiguous. The CDR3 has 12 amino acids. CDR1 is GTSNPN and CDR2 is SVGIG in the germline V gene (reference sequence). The CDR3 here is CAWSRRETEAFF. CDR3 DNA sequence: TGTGCCTGGAGTAGAAGGGAGACTGAGGCTTTCTTT.